One sample yielded the 21 T cell receptor beta chains listed below, sequenced in a study of Ad26.COV2.S vaccination and SARS-CoV-2 variants. Only in-frame clones appear in the TCRdb table, and some are missing; sequencing was by immunoSEQ multiplex PCR. The sample records more than 85,000 clones, 80% being singletons. The sequenced sample was peripheral blood, obtained after recovery from COVID-19. These receptors were collected from a human donor who had recovered from COVID-19.

The rearrangement joins TRBV5-5 to TRBJ1-3, with TRBD1 as a possible D gene (5 bases). The germline V gene has CDR1 SGHKS and CDR2 YYEKEE (reference sequence). This CDR3 region has 17 residues. V was shortened by 0 bases and J by 0 bases, with 13 bases between the two germline ends. CDR3: CASSLGAGPISGNTIYF. CDR3 bases: TGTGCCAGCAGCTTGGGGGCAGGGCCTATCTCTGGAAACACCATATATTTT.

The chain uses TRBV5-4 and TRBJ2-1, with TRBD2 as a possible D gene (6 bases). The CDR3 consists of 13 residues. Germline V gene data show CDR1 as SGHNT and CDR2 as YYREEE (reference sequence). V was shortened by 4 bases and J by 8 bases, with 13 bases between the two germline ends. CDR3 coding DNA: TGTGCCAGCAGCCCGACTAGTTTTGATGAGCAGTTCTTC. It specifies CASSPTSFDEQFF. The whole variable domain, filled in from reference TRBV5-4 and TRBJ2-1, reads ETGVTQSPTHLIKTRGQQVTLRCSSQSGHNTVSWYQQALGQGPQFIFQYYREEENGRGNFPPRFSGLQFPNYSSELNVNALELDDSALYLCASSPTSFDEQFFGPGTRLTVL.

Only a few counts were recorded for this clone. The CDR3 DNA follows: TGCGCCAGCAGCTTGGAAGGACAGGGAGTGGACTACACCTTC. Its translation: CASSLEGQGVDYTF. This rearrangement joins TRBV5-1 to TRBJ1-2, with 8 bases that match TRBD1. Germline V CDR1 and CDR2: SGHRS, YFSETQ. This CDR3 spans 14 amino acids. V was pared by 0 bases and J by 10 bases, with 8 bases of the junction left unmatched.

The rearrangement joins TRBV27 to TRBJ1-5; TRBD1 agrees at 10 bases. The V gene's germline CDR1 is MNHEY and CDR2 SMNVEV (reference sequence). Trimming cost V 5 bases and J 6 bases; bases outside gene matches: 10. The CDR3 is 16 residues long. The DNA for the CDR3 is TGTGCCAGCAGTAGAGGTCCGGGACAGGGGCTTCAGCCCCAGCATTTT. Protein product: CASSRGPGQGLQPQHF.

The V call is TRBV5-1, the J call TRBJ2-3; D is uncertain. The CDR3 runs to 16 residues. The V and J ends lost 0 bases and 0 bases respectively, with 11 bases between them. Germline CDR1 reads SGHRS; CDR2 reads YFSETQ. The CDR3 DNA reads as TGCGCCAGCAGCTTGGCCGACCTAGGGAGCACAGATACGCAGTATTTT. This translates into CASSLADLGSTDTQYF.

The V gene is TRBV4-1, the J gene TRBJ2-7; 9 bases match TRBD2. V dropped 6 bases and J dropped 5; count of bases not matched to a gene: 8. Germline CDR1 is MGHRA and CDR2 is YSYEKL. This CDR3 is 14 amino acids long. The CDR3 nucleotides read TGCGCCAGCAGGAGAGCGGGGGGCGGCGACGAGCAGTACTTC. Its translation is CASRRAGGGDEQYF.

V and J are TRBV4-3 and TRBJ2-6, with 7 positions matching TRBD1. This CDR3 contains 18 residues. From germline, CDR1 is LGHNA and CDR2 YSLEER. V dropped 4 bases and J dropped 0; count of bases not matched to a gene: 9. The CDR3 DNA is TGCGCCAGCAGCCCGGCTCCGGGACAGACCTCTGGGGCCAACGTCCTGACTTTC. This sequence encodes CASSPAPGQTSGANVLTF.

This clone showed up just once. V and J are TRBV5-1 and TRBJ2-5; 7 bases fit TRBD2. CDR3 length: 14 amino acids. Unmatched junction bases numbered 6, after V lost 2 bases and J lost 5 bases. Germline V gives CDR1 SGHRS, CDR2 YFSETQ. DNA for the CDR3: TGCGCCAGCAGCTTAGGAGGGGAGGGGGAGACCCAGTACTTC. Translation: CASSLGGEGETQYF. The variable domain in full, with the rest retrieved from reference TRBV5-1 and TRBJ2-5, is KAGVTQTPRYLIKTRGQQVTLSCSPISGHRSVSWYQQTPGQGLQFLFEYFSETQRNKGNFPGRFSGRQFSNSRSEMNVSTLELGDSALYLCASSLGGEGETQYFGPGTRLLVL.

The V call is TRBV29-1, the J call TRBJ1-2, with D unclear. Germline CDR1 is SQVTM and CDR2 is ANQGSEA. The CDR3 sequence is 12 residues long. Trimming stripped 4 bases from V and 3 bases from J, with 9 bases between. CDR3 DNA: TGCAGCGTTGCCGGCCAGCACTATGGCTACACCTTC. Translating gives CSVAGQHYGYTF. The whole variable domain, remainder taken from reference TRBV29-1 and TRBJ1-2, is SAVISQKPSRDICQRGTSLTIQCQVDSQVTMMFWYRQQPGQSLTLIATANQGSEATYESGFVIDKFPISRPNLTFSTLTVSNMSPEDSSIYLCSVAGQHYGYTFGSGTRLTVV.

This clone was observed a few times. The CDR3 nucleotides are TGTGCCAGCAGCCAGGGGGGCATTCAGATACCTTTCTTT. Amino acids: CASSQGGIQIPFF. The rearrangement links TRBV5-6 to TRBJ1-1, with 7 bases identical to TRBD1. The CDR3 length is 13 residues. V shed 4 bases and J 12 bases; nucleotides not matched to a gene: 12. In germline, CDR1 is SGHDT, CDR2 YYEEEE.

This chain connects TRBV7-9 to TRBJ2-7, with D perhaps matching TRBD1 or TRBD2 (5 bases each). This CDR3 contains 12 residues. From germline, CDR1 is SEHNR and CDR2 FQNEAQ (reference sequence). V shed 5 bases and J shed 6 bases, with 11 bases lying between them. CDR3 residues: CASSLQGPEQYF. CDR3 sequence (DNA): TGTGCCAGCAGCCTTCAGGGACCCGAGCAGTACTTC.

The genes are TRBV20-1 and TRBJ1-2; unclear D gene. The V gene's germline CDR1 is DFQATT and CDR2 SNEGSKA (reference sequence). The CDR3 consists of 11 residues. The V and J ends lost 0 bases and 5 bases respectively, with 4 bases between them. CDR3 sequence: CSAREDYGYTF. For the CDR3, the DNA is TGCAGTGCTAGAGAAGATTATGGCTACACCTTC.

The V call is TRBV5-1, the J call TRBJ1-2; maybe TRBD1 (6 bases). CDR3 size: 17 residues. Deletions cut 0 bases from V and 0 bases from J, with 15 bases between. In germline, CDR1 is SGHRS, CDR2 YFSETQ. CDR3 region: CASSLAQRTASNYGYTF. CDR3 sequence (DNA): TGCGCCAGCAGCTTGGCCCAAAGGACAGCCTCTAACTATGGCTACACCTTC.

The CDR3 nucleotides are TGTGCCAGCAGCCCGACAACCATGCAAGACGAGCAGTACTTC. It yields the protein CASSPTTMQDEQYF. V gene TRBV9 combines with J gene TRBJ2-7; no definite D call. The CDR3 is made up of 14 amino acids. Per the germline V gene, CDR1 is SGDLS and CDR2 is YYNGEE. Trimming stripped 4 bases from V and 5 bases from J, with 16 bases between.

This clone came up once. The chain joins TRBV28 to TRBJ1-5; no definite D call. The germline gives CDR1 MDHEN, CDR2 SYDVKM. This CDR3 has 12 residues. Trimming removed 7 bases at V and 7 bases at J, with 11 bases between. The DNA for the CDR3 is TGTGCCAGCATCGGGATGCGGCAGCCCCAGCATTTT. This translates into CASIGMRQPQHF.

The V gene is TRBV30, the J gene TRBJ1-3, with D unclear. The germline V and J ends were trimmed by 3 bases and 5 bases, with 8 bases remaining between them. This CDR3 contains 12 residues. Germline CDR1 and CDR2: GTSNPN and SVGIG (reference sequence). The CDR3 region is CAWRGDRNTIYF. DNA for the CDR3: TGTGCCTGGAGGGGCGACCGAAACACCATATATTTT.

DNA of the CDR3: TGTGCCAGCAAGCGAGGGGATCAGCCCCAGCATTTT. Amino acid sequence: CASKRGDQPQHF. The chain links TRBV6-5 to TRBJ1-5; D perhaps matches TRBD1 (5 bases). The V end was cut by 7 bases, the J end by 5 bases, with 9 bases between. Germline-derived CDR1 and CDR2 are MNHEY and SVGAGI. CDR3 length: 12 residues.

V usage is TRBV5-6 and J usage is TRBJ1-1, with TRBD1 identical over 8 bases. Looked up from germline, CDR1 is SGHDT and CDR2 is YYEEEE. This CDR3 is built from 15 residues. Unmatched junction bases numbered 8, after V lost 3 bases and J lost 4 bases. The DNA of the CDR3 is TGTGCCAGCAGCTCCGCAGGGGGCTCGGGCACTGAAGCTTTCTTT. This gives the protein CASSSAGGSGTEAFF.

The chain is built from TRBV4-1 and TRBJ1-2, with 7 bases matching TRBD1. Trimming cost V 2 bases and J 7 bases; bases outside gene matches: 16. This CDR3 spans 17 amino acids. The germline V gene encodes CDR1 MGHRA and CDR2 YSYEKL. CDR3 region: CASSQFTGDRGTSGYTF. Written as DNA, the CDR3 is TGCGCCAGCAGCCAATTTACAGGGGATCGAGGCACTTCTGGCTACACCTTC.

The chain has TRBV5-1 and TRBJ2-1, with D tentatively TRBD2 (5 bases). CDR3 length: 16 residues. The germline CDR1 and CDR2 sequences are SGHRS and YFSETQ. V was pared by 0 bases and J by 0 bases, with 10 bases between. CDR3: CASSLGETRSYNEQFF. The CDR3 region has the DNA TGCGCCAGCAGCTTGGGGGAGACTCGCTCCTACAATGAGCAGTTCTTC.

This chain uses TRBV28 with TRBJ2-2, with D perhaps assigned TRBD1 or TRBD2 (5 bases each). Between the trimmed V and J ends, which lost 6 bases and 3 bases, there was a span of 17 bases. The CDR3 spans 16 residues. CDR1 and CDR2 (germline): MDHEN, SYDVKM. In nucleotides, the CDR3 is TGTGCCAGCAGAAGTGGGGCCGCGCGGGACACCGGGGAGCTGTTTTTT. Translation gives CASRSGAARDTGELFF.